This T cell receptor (beta chain) was found in a study of T-cell memory formation after mild COVID-19. Whole-study findings and limits: Contracting CD4+ clones were located mainly in CM and EM, and CD8+ clones in EMRA. The pre-infection memory compartment contained some responding clones, suggesting cross-reactive memory joined.

Germline CDR1 is SNHLY and CDR2 is FYNNEI. The CDR3 loop spans 11 amino acids. V lost 4 bases to trimming and J lost 2 bases, with 0 bases between them. MiXCR was run by TCRdb on the 5' RACE reads, yielding one entry per CDR3 protein. The sample has about 620,000 distinct CDR3 sequences, under 20% seen once; the top ten hold around 12%. The table lists this clonotype with many counts. Its cognate antigen is unknown. Sequencing was done on a sample of PBMCs or a T cell subset sorted from them (not recorded which). The chain couples TRBV2 to TRBJ2-1; no reliable D call. The receptor's source is an adult woman who had mild COVID-19 (a few samples of this study predate the infection). Cell type and time point are not known. The CDR3 DNA sequence: TGTGCCAGCAGTGCCTACAATGAGCAGTTCTTC. It encodes CASSAYNEQFF.